The entry below gives a single T cell receptor (beta chain) sequence along with its context. The entry originates in a study of blood T cell repertoires in COVID-19. About the research overall: Sites in the United States, Italy and Spain provided acute and convalescent COVID-19 samples.

Germline-derived CDR1 and CDR2 are LGHNA and YNFKEQ. CDR3 size: 15 residues. Trimming took 0 bases from V and 7 from J; bases not matched to a gene: 5. As handled by the study authors: Reference gene primer amplification yielded estimated nucleated cell counts. Method: immunoSEQ multiplex PCR; TCRdb's copy keeps in-frame clones and lacks some. From that table come the V and J calls and clone size; the DNA was used to work out D and trimming. The table has approximately 160,000 clones, roughly 80% seen once. This sequence was found in a man aged 50-60 years who had recovered from COVID-19. The chain uses TRBV4-2 and TRBJ2-1; 8 bases match TRBD2. Source material: PBMCs or T cells enriched from blood (not recorded which). The CDR3 sequence is CASSQDPGGGNEQFF. CDR3 bases: TGTGCCAGCAGCCAAGATCCCGGGGGGGGTAATGAGCAGTTCTTC.